The source of this TCR beta chain is a study of T cells in tumors after PD-1 blockade. Study details: Some patients also took daily vismodegib 150 mg during anti-PD-1 treatment.

The CDR3 consists of 15 residues. With 2 bases removed from V and 5 bases from J, the gap between germline ends came to 13 bases. Germline V CDR1 and CDR2: MDHEN, SYDVKM. The data were produced by immunoSEQ multiplex PCR, yet TCRdb's version contains in-frame clones alone and is incomplete. The sample has approximately 6,000 clones, roughly 85% seen once. This clone occurred a few times. Sequenced material: PBMCs, taken after anti-PD-1 therapy. The sequence came from a human donor with advanced basal cell or squamous cell carcinoma (not recorded which). The rearrangement links TRBV28 to TRBJ1-5; tentatively, D is TRBD1 (5 bases). The chain's CDR3 is CASSLGTGRDQPQHF. The CDR3 DNA is TGTGCCAGCAGTTTAGGGACGGGCCGGGATCAGCCCCAGCATTTT.